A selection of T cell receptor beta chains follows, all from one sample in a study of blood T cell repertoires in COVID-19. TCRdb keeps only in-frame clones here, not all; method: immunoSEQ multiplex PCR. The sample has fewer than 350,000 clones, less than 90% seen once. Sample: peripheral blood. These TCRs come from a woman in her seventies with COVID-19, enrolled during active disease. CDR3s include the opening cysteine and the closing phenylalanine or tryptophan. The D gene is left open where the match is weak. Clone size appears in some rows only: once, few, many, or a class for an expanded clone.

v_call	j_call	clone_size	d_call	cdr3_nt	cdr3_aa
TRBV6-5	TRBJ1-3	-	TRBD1	TGTGCCAGCAGTTGGGACAGGGCGGCGGGAAACACCATATATTTT	CASSWDRAAGNTIYF
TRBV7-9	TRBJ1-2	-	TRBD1	TGTGCCAGCAGCGCAGACAGGGACGGCTACACCTTC	CASSADRDGYTF
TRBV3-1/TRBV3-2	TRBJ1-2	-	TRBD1	TGTGCCAGCAGCCAAGGGTTGACAGGGGGTGAGGGCTACACCTTC	CASSQGLTGGEGYTF
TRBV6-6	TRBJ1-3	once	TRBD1	TGTGCCAGCAGTTACGGGACAGGGCACTCTGGAAACACCATATATTTT	CASSYGTGHSGNTIYF
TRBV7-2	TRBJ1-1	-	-	TGTGCCAGCAGCTTAGAAATACAGGGTAAGGGCACTGAAGCTTTCTTT	CASSLEIQGKGTEAFF
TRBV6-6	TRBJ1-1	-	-	TGTGCCAGCAGTTACACGGTTAGTGGCACTGAAGCTTTCTTT	CASSYTVSGTEAFF
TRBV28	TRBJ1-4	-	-	TGTGCCAGCAGTTCGCTAGCCGGGACAACTAATGAAAAACTGTTTTTT	CASSSLAGTTNEKLFF
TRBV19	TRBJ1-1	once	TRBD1	TGTGCCAGTTCCCTTCTTACAGGGGGAGATAGGGGCACTGAAGCTTTCTTT	CASSLLTGGDRGTEAFF
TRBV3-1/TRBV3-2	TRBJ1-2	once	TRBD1	TGTGCCAGCAGCCAAGATGAGGGGGCGGGTGGCTACACCTTC	CASSQDEGAGGYTF
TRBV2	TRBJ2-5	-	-	TGTGCCAGCAGTGACCTAGAAAAAGAGACCCAGTACTTC	CASSDLEKETQYF
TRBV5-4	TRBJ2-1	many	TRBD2	TGTGCCAGCAGCTTGGATGTGGGAGGGTTCAATGAGCAGTTCTTC	CASSLDVGGFNEQFF
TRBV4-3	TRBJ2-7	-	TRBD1	TGCGCCAGCAGCCAAGATGGACAGGGAGGCGACGAGCAGTACTTC	CASSQDGQGGDEQYF
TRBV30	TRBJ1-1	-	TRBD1	TGTGCCTGGAGTGCGGACAGGGGGCTGGCAGCTTTCTTT	CAWSADRGLAAFF
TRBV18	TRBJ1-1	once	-	TGTGCCAGCTCACCTGCTCTGATGAGGGACACTGAAGCTTTCTTT	CASSPALMRDTEAFF
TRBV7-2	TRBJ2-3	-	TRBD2	TGTGCCAGCAGCCTAGCGGGGGGGCACACAGATACGCAGTATTTT	CASSLAGGHTDTQYF
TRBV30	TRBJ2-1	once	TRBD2	TGTGCCTGGTCTTGGGCGGGGGGTAATGAGCAGTTCTTC	CAWSWAGGNEQFF